Each of the 20 T cell receptor beta chains below was sequenced from the same sample in a study of tumor-infiltrating lymphocytes in oesophageal squamous cell carcinoma listed by TCRdb under 2016. The library was obtained by PCR. The sequencer was an Illumina HiSeq 2000. TCRdb ran its own pipeline on the public reads, namely fastp trimming at Q25 and MiXCR clone calling, and kept in-frame beta chains. Each CDR3 protein gets just one entry, which takes the most common genes and DNA from the rows behind it. Counted in this sample were about 21,000 distinct CDR3 sequences; 39% of them appeared once. Of the sample, just under 20% is held by the ten largest clones. Sequencing was carried out using esophageal tumor tissue. The receptors were gathered from a male donor with esophageal squamous cell carcinoma.

This clonotype was detected many times. The chain links TRBV10-2 to TRBJ2-7, with 7 bases that match TRBD2. Germline lookup yields CDR1 WSHSY and CDR2 SAAADI. This CDR3 spans 12 amino acids. The V gene end was trimmed by 6 bases and the J gene end by 11 bases; junction bases not matched to a gene: 10. Written as DNA, the CDR3 is TGCGCCAGCAGCCTACTAGCGTCATTGGAGTACTTC. This gives the protein CASSLLASLEYF.

This clonotype was recorded at least ten times. The gene calls are TRBV28 and TRBJ2-7, with D possibly called TRBD1 or TRBD2 (5 bases each). The CDR3 runs to 12 residues. Trimming shortened V by 5 bases and J by 3 bases, and 8 bases separated the two germline ends. CDR1 is MDHEN, CDR2 SYDVKM, per germline. DNA for the CDR3: TGTGCCAGCAGTGGGGGATTCTACGAGCAGTACTTC. Residues: CASSGGFYEQYF.

This clonotype was counted ten times or more. The chain links TRBV2 to TRBJ1-1; tentatively, D is TRBD1 (5 bases). Germline lookup yields CDR1 SNHLY and CDR2 FYNNEI. V lost 8 bases, J lost 4 bases, and 14 bases lay in between. The CDR3 totals 13 residues. In DNA form, the CDR3 reads TGTGCCAGCGTCTCAATGAGGGGCACTGAAGCTTTCTTT. Amino acid sequence: CASVSMRGTEAFF. Full variable domain (remainder filled in from reference TRBV2 and TRBJ1-1): EPEVTQTPSHQVTQMGQEVILRCVPISNHLYFYWYRQILGQKVEFLVSFYNNEISEKSEIFDDQFSVERPDGSNFTLKIRSTKLEDSAMYFCASVSMRGTEAFFGQGTRLTVV.

The V call is TRBV7-2, the J call TRBJ2-1; TRBD2 matches at 8 bases. The J call may be faulty, since TRBJ2-5 better matches the DNA end. Germline V gene data show CDR1 as SGHTA and CDR2 as FQGNSA. This CDR3 comprises 16 residues. Written as DNA, the CDR3 is TGTGCCAGCAGCTTCCCGCCAGCGGGAGCTCAAGAGACCCAGTACTTC. The encoded protein is CASSFPPAGAQETQYF.

In this sample, this clonotype turned up many times. The rearrangement joins TRBV7-9 to TRBJ2-2; D is perhaps TRBD2 (6 bases). The germline CDR1 and CDR2 sequences are SEHNR and FQNEAQ (reference sequence). The CDR3 has 17 amino acids. Trimming stripped 4 bases from V and 6 bases from J, with 21 bases between. CDR3: CASSSPTSKSFSGELFF. The CDR3 nucleotides are TGTGCCAGCAGCTCCCCTACTAGCAAGTCCTTCTCCGGGGAGCTGTTTTTT.

The V and J genes are TRBV7-2 and TRBJ2-1, with 10 bases aligning to TRBD2. The J call may not be correct, given that the DNA end is closer to TRBJ2-7. This CDR3 region has 15 residues. CDR1 is SGHTA, CDR2 FQGNSA, per germline. CDR3 nucleotides: TGTGCCAGCAGCTCCTCTAGCGGGAGTTTATACGAGCAGTACTTC. Its protein product is CASSSSSGSLYEQYF.

Ten or more counts support this clonotype. The rearrangement joins TRBV7-6 to TRBJ2-7; D might be TRBD1 (6 bases). Trimming removed 5 bases at V and 6 bases at J, with 14 bases between. CDR1 and CDR2 from the germline V gene are SGHVS and FNYEAQ. CDR3 length: 13 amino acids. This CDR3 is CASSQGPVSEQYF. The CDR3 nucleotides are TGTGCCAGCAGCCAGGGGCCGGTTTCCGAGCAGTACTTC.

This chain links TRBV7-2 with TRBJ2-7; D could derive from TRBD1 or TRBD2 (5 bases each). The germline V gene encodes CDR1 SGHTA and CDR2 FQGNSA. V lost 1 base to trimming and J lost 3 bases, with 19 bases between them. The CDR3 has 17 amino acids. The CDR3 loop reads CASSLGGTHLPSYEQYF. Here the CDR3 DNA reads TGTGCCAGCAGCTTAGGTGGGACCCACCTACCCAGCTACGAGCAGTACTTC.

This clonotype was recorded many times. The CDR3 is CASSESRGTEAFF. The CDR3 region has the DNA TGCGCCAGCAGTGAGTCCAGGGGCACTGAAGCTTTCTTT. The V gene is TRBV10-2, the J gene TRBJ1-1, with a possible D match to TRBD1 (6 bases). Germline lookup yields CDR1 WSHSY and CDR2 SAAADI. Trimming removed 0 bases at V and 4 bases at J, with 6 bases between. CDR3 size: 13 residues.

This chain connects TRBV28 to TRBJ2-5; D assignment may be TRBD1 or TRBD2 (6 bases each). The J call could be wrong; TRBJ2-1 is a better fit for the DNA end. The CDR3 extends over 13 amino acids. Looked up from germline, CDR1 is MDHEN and CDR2 is SYDVKM. CDR3 nucleotide sequence: TGTGCCAGCAGTTTCTTGGGGGGCTACGAGCAGTTCTTC. Its translation is CASSFLGGYEQFF.

At least ten counts were recorded for this clonotype. The chain has TRBV28 and TRBJ1-5; D is perhaps TRBD1 (5 bases). Germline assignment: CDR1 MDHEN and CDR2 SYDVKM. This CDR3 contains 14 residues. V dropped 2 bases and J dropped 9 bases, with 14 bases sitting between them. Here the CDR3 reads CASSLGTEVRPQHF. CDR3 nucleotides: TGTGCCAGCAGTTTAGGGACGGAGGTACGGCCCCAGCATTTT.

This clonotype was counted many times. The chain couples TRBV7-9 to TRBJ2-3; D remains unclear. Trimming shortened V by 1 base and J by 4 bases, and 6 bases separated the two germline ends. The CDR3 length is 13 residues. CDR1 is SEHNR, CDR2 FQNEAQ, per germline (reference sequence). CDR3 region: CASSLVVSDTQYF. The DNA of the CDR3 is TGTGCCAGCAGCTTAGTAGTGTCAGATACGCAGTATTTT.

The J gene is TRBJ2-3, the V gene TRBV10-3, with 8 bases lining up with TRBD2. CDR3 length equals 14 residues. Trimming at V came to 10 bases and at J to 4 bases, leaving 10 bases not matched to a gene. Germline V gene lookup returns CDR1 ENHRY and CDR2 SYGVKD. The CDR3 DNA sequence: TGTGCCAGCCAGCGGGAGTTGTTGGCAGATACGCAGTATTTT. Translating gives CASQRELLADTQYF.

There are many counts of this clonotype. CDR3 loop: CASSSLTGGFQPQHF. The CDR3 bases are TGTGCCAGCAGTTCCCTGACAGGGGGCTTTCAGCCCCAGCATTTT. V usage is TRBV27 and J usage is TRBJ1-5; TRBD1 agrees at 10 bases. The CDR3 extends over 15 amino acids. CDR1 and CDR2 (germline): MNHEY, SMNVEV (reference sequence). The V gene end was trimmed by 4 bases and the J gene end by 6 bases; junction bases not matched to a gene: 6.

The chain joins TRBV7-6 to TRBJ1-2; D is unclear. Germline CDR1 SGHVS, CDR2 FNYEAQ. V shed 2 bases and J shed 8 bases, with 9 bases lying between them. This CDR3 spans 12 amino acids. The DNA of the CDR3 is TGTGCCAGCAGCTTATGGGGAGCAGGCTACACCTTC. This codes for CASSLWGAGYTF.

This clonotype was found many times. The chain uses TRBV6-1 and TRBJ1-6; 8 bases align to TRBD1. This CDR3 has 15 amino acids. Losses at the gene ends were 0 bases for V and 10 bases for J; bases not matched to a gene: 5. Germline lookup yields CDR1 MNHNS and CDR2 SASEGT. The CDR3 here is CASSEAGTGGSPLHF. The CDR3 DNA reads TGTGCCAGCAGTGAAGCAGGGACAGGCGGCTCACCCCTCCACTTT.

Comments on this clonotype: A much larger clone lies a single base off, so this may be a read error. The chain recombines TRBV19 with TRBJ1-1, with D hard to call. The CDR3 is 16 residues long. Per germline, CDR1 LNHDA and CDR2 SQIVND (reference sequence). The CDR3 protein is CASSLRTSGVSGELYF. In DNA form, the CDR3 reads TGTGCCAGTAGTCTCCGGACTAGCGGGGTCTCCGGGGAGCTGTATTTT. The variable domain in full, with the rest retrieved from reference TRBV19 and TRBJ1-1, is DGGITQSPKYLFRKEGQNVTLSCEQNLNHDAMYWYRQDPGQGLRLIYYSQIVNDFQKGDIAEGYSVSREKKESFPLTVTSAQKNPTAFYLCASSLRTSGVSGELYFGQGTRLTVV.

In this sample, this clonotype turned up many times. The chain carries TRBV11-3 and TRBJ1-1; D is undetermined. Germline CDR1 and CDR2: SGHNT and YENEEA. With 3 bases removed from V and 1 base from J, the gap between germline ends came to 9 bases. The CDR3 is 14 amino acids. The CDR3 DNA sequence: TGTGCCAGCAGCTTGGTGCGGGCGAACACTGAAGCTTTCTTT. It translates to CASSLVRANTEAFF.

This clonotype is deemed medium-sized. The chain couples TRBV7-8 to TRBJ2-5; D is perhaps TRBD1 (7 bases). CDR3 length: 17 residues. V lost 1 base and J lost 4, with 19 bases in between. CDR1 is SGHVS, CDR2 FQNEAQ, per germline. CDR3 nucleotide sequence: TGTGCCAGCAGCTTAGGGGCAGGGGGGAGATATGGAGAGACCCAGTACTTC. This encodes CASSLGAGGRYGETQYF. The variable domain in full, completed from reference TRBV7-8 and TRBJ2-5, reads GAGVSQSPRYKVAKRGQDVALRCDPISGHVSLFWYQQALGQGPEFLTYFQNEAQLDKSGLPSDRFFAERPEGSVSTLKIQRTQQEDSAVYLCASSLGAGGRYGETQYFGPGTRLLVL.

The genes are TRBV6-1 and TRBJ1-1; D is unclear. The J call may be mistaken, given a closer DNA end match to TRBJ2-3. The CDR3 is 12 residues long. Germline values: CDR1 MNHNS, CDR2 SASEGT. The CDR3 DNA reads TGTGCCAGCAGTAGGTCTCGGGATACGCAGTATTTT. Amino acids: CASSRSRDTQYF.